This T cell receptor (beta chain) comes out of a study of blood T cell repertoires in COVID-19. Overall study context: In each case, the material was cDNA or gDNA derived from T cells, B-cell-depleted T cells, or PBMCs.

The CDR3 is 16 amino acids. Germline CDR1 is MNHEY and CDR2 is SMNVEV (reference sequence). V was cut by 5 bases and J by 5 bases, with 19 bases left in between. Under the authors' procedure: Estimates of nucleated cell counts were drawn from the amplification of reference gene primers. The method was immunoSEQ multiplex PCR; TCRdb's version includes in-frame clones alone and lacks a portion of them. V, J and clone size were drawn from that table, and D and trimming were deduced from the DNA. The sample lists approximately 35,000 clones; 80% were seen once. Material for sequencing was peripheral blood. The clonotype was recovered from a man older than 75 with acute or convalescent COVID-19. This chain links TRBV27 with TRBJ2-1; D might be TRBD2 (5 bases). CDR3 DNA sequence: TGTGCCAGCAGTCCCTCGAGGGCGGGCAGGAACAATGAGCAGTTCTTC. It encodes CASSPSRAGRNNEQFF.